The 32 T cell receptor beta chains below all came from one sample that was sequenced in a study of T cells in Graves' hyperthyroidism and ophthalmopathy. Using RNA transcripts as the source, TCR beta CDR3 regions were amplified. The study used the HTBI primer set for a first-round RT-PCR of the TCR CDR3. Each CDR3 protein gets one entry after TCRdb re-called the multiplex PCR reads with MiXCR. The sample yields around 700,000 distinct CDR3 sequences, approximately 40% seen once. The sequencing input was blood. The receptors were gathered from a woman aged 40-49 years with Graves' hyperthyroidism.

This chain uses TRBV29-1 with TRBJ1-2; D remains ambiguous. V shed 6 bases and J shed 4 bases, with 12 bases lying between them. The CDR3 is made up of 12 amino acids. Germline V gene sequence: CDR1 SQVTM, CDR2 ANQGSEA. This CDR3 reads CSVGEVRYGYTF. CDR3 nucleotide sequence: TGCAGCGTAGGTGAAGTCCGCTATGGCTACACCTTC. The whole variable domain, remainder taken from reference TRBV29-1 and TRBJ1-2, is SAVISQKPSRDICQRGTSLTIQCQVDSQVTMMFWYRQQPGQSLTLIATANQGSEATYESGFVIDKFPISRPNLTFSTLTVSNMSPEDSSIYLCSVGEVRYGYTFGSGTRLTVV.

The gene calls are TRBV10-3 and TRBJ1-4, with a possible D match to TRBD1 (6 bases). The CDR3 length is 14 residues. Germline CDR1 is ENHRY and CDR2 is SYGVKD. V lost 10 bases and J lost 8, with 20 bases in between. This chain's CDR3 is CATQTGHSSEKLFF. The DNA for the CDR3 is TGTGCCACTCAGACGGGACACTCCTCCGAAAAACTGTTTTTT.

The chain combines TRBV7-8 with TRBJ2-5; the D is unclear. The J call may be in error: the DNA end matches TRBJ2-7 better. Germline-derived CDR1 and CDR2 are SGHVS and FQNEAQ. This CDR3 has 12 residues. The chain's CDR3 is CASSQSDDEQYF. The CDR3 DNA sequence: TGTGCCAGCTCTCAATCGGACGACGAGCAGTACTTC.

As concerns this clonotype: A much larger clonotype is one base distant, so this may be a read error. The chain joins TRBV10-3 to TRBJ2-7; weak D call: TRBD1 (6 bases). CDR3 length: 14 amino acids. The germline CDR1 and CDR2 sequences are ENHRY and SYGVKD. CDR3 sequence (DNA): TGTGCCATCAGTGGGGACAAGAGCTCCTGCGAGCAGTACTTC. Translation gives CAISGDKSSCEQYF.

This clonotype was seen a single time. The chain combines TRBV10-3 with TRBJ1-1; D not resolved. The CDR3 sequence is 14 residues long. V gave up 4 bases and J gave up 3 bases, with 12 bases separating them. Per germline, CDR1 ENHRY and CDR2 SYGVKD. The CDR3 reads CAISGSRTYTEAFF. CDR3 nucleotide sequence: TGTGCCATCAGTGGCAGTAGAACGTACACTGAAGCTTTCTTT.

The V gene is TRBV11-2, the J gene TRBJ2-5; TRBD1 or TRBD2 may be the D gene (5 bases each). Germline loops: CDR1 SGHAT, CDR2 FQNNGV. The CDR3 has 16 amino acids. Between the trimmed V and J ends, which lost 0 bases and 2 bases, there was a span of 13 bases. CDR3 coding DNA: TGTGCCAGCAGCTTAGATTCGGGGACCCGACAAGAGACCCAGTACTTC. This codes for CASSLDSGTRQETQYF.

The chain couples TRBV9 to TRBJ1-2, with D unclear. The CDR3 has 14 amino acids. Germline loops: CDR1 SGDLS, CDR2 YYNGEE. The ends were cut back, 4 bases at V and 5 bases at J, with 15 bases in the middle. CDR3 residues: CASSSKYGIYGYTF. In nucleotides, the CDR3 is TGTGCCAGCAGCTCCAAATATGGGATTTATGGCTACACCTTC. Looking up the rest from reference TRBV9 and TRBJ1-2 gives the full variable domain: DSGVTQTPKHLITATGQRVTLRCSPRSGDLSVYWYQQSLDQGLQFLIQYYNGEERAKGNILERFSAQQFPDLHSELNLSSLELGDSALYFCASSSKYGIYGYTFGSGTRLTVV.

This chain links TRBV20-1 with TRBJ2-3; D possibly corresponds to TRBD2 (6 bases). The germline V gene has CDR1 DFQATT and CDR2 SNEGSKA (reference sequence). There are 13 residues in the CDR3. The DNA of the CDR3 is TGCAGCGAGGAGGGACTTAGCACAGATACGCAGTATTTT. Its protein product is CSEEGLSTDTQYF.

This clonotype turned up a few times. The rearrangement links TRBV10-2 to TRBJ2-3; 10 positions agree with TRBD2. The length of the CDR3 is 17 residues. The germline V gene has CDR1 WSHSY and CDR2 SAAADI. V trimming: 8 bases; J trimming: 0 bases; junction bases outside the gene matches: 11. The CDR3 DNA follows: TGCGCCAGCGGGCTGTTACTAGCGGGACTAAGCACAGATACGCAGTATTTT. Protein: CASGLLLAGLSTDTQYF.

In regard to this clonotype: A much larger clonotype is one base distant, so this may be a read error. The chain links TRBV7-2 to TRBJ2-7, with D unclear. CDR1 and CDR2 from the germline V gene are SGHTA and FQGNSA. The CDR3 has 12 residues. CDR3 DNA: TGTGCCAGCAGCTTCATCCGAGGCGAGCAGCACTTC. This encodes CASSFIRGEQHF.

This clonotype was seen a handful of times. The CDR3 DNA reads as TGTGCCAGCAGCTTCGAGACCAATGAAAAACTGTTTTTT. It specifies CASSFETNEKLFF. The genes are TRBV5-4 and TRBJ1-4; no reliable D call. V was shortened by 2 bases and J by 5 bases, with 7 bases between the two germline ends. Germline V CDR1 and CDR2: SGHNT, YYREEE (reference sequence). The CDR3 has 13 amino acids.

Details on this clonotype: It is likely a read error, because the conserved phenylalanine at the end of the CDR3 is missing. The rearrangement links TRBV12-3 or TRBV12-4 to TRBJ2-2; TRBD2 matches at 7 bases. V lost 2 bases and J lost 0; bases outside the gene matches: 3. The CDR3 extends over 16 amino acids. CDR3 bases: TGTGCCAGCAGTTTACTCGGGACTACGAACACCGGGGAGCTGTTTCTT. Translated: CASSLLGTTNTGELFL.

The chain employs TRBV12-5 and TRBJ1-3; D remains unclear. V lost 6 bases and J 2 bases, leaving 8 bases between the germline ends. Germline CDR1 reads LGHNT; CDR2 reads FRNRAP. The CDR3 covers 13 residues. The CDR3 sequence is CASGQEAGNTIYF. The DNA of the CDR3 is TGTGCTAGTGGCCAAGAGGCTGGAAACACCATATATTTT.

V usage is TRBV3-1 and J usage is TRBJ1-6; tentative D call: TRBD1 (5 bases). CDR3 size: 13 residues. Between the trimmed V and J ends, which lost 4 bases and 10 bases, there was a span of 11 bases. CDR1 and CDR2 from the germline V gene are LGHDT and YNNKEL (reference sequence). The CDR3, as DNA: TGTGCCAGCAGCCTAGGGGAACGATCACCCCTCCACTTT. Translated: CASSLGERSPLHF.

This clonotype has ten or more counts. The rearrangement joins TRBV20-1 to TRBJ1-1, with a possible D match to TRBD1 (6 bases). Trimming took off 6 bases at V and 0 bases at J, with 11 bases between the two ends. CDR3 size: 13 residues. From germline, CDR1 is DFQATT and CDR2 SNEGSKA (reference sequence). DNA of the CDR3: TGCAGTGCCCAACAGGGTATGAACACTGAAGCTTTCTTT. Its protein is CSAQQGMNTEAFF.

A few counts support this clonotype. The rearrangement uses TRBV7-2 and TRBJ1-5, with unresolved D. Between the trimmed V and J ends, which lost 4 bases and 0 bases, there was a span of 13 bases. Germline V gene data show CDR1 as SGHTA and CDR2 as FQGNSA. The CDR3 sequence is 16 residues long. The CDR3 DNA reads TGTGCCAGCAGCTCCCACAACAGCGTTAGCAATCAGCCCCAGCATTTT. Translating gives CASSSHNSVSNQPQHF. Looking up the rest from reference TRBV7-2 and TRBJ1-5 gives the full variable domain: GAGVSQSPSNKVTEKGKDVELRCDPISGHTALYWYRQSLGQGLEFLIYFQGNSAPDKSGLPSDRFSAERTGGSVSTLTIQRTQQEDSAVYLCASSSHNSVSNQPQHFGDGTRLSIL.

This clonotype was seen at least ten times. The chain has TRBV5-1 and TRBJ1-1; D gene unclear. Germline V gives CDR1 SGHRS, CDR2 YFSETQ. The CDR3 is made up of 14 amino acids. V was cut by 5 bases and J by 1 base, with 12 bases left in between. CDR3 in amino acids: CASRPRPANTEAFF. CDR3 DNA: TGCGCCAGCAGACCGCGCCCGGCGAACACTGAAGCTTTCTTT.

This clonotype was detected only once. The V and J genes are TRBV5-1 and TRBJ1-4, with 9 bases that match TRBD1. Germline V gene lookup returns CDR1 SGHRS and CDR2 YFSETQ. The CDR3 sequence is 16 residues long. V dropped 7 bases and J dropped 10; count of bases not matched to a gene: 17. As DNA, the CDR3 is TGCGCCAGCGCCTTATCCCCGGGACAGGGCACCGGAAAACTGTTTTTT. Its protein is CASALSPGQGTGKLFF.

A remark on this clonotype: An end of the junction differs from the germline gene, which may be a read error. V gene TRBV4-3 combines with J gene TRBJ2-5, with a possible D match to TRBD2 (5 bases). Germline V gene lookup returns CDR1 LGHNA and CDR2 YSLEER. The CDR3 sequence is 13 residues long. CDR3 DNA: TGCGCCAGCAGCCGACGAGATGGGGAGACCCAGCACTTC. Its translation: CASSRRDGETQHF.

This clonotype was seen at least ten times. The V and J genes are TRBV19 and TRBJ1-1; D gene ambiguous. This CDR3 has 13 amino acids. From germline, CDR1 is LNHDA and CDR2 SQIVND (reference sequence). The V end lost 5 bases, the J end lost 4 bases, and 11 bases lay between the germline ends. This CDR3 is CASSVWSSTEAFF. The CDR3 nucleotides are TGTGCCAGTAGTGTCTGGTCAAGCACTGAAGCTTTCTTT. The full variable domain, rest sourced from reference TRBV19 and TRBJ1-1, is DGGITQSPKYLFRKEGQNVTLSCEQNLNHDAMYWYRQDPGQGLRLIYYSQIVNDFQKGDIAEGYSVSREKKESFPLTVTSAQKNPTAFYLCASSVWSSTEAFFGQGTRLTVV.

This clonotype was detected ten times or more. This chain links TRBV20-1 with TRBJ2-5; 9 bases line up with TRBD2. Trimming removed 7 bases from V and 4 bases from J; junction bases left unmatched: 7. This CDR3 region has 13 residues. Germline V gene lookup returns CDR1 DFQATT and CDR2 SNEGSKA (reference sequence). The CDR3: CSVSSGGRETQYF. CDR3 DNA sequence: TGCAGTGTTTCAAGCGGGGGGCGAGAGACCCAGTACTTC.

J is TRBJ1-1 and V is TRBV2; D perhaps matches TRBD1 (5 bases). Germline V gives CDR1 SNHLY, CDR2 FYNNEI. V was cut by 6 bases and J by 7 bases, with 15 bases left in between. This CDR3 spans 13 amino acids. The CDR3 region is CASSEGTLFEAFF. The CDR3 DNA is TGTGCCAGCAGCGAGGGGACGCTGTTTGAAGCTTTCTTT.

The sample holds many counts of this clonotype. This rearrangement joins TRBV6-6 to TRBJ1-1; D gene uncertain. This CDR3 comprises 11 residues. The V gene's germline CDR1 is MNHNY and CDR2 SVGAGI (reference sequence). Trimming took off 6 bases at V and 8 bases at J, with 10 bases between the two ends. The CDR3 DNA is TGTGCCAGCAGCTCGGGCAGGGAAGCTTTCTTT. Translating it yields CASSSGREAFF.

The CDR3 DNA follows: TGTGCCAGCAGCCAAGAAGGGCCAGGGATAGATACGCAGTATTTT. Translating gives CASSQEGPGIDTQYF. J is TRBJ2-3 and V is TRBV14; tentative D call: TRBD1 (5 bases). Between the trimmed V and J ends, which lost 0 bases and 5 bases, there was a span of 12 bases. The CDR3 consists of 15 residues. Germline values: CDR1 SGHDN, CDR2 FVKESK. Based on the CDR3 plus reference TRBV14 and TRBJ2-3, the full variable domain is EAGVTQFPSHSVIEKGQTVTLRCDPISGHDNLYWYRRVMGKEIKFLLHFVKESKQDESGMPNNRFLAERTGGTYSTLKVQPAELEDSGVYFCASSQEGPGIDTQYFGPGTRLTVL.

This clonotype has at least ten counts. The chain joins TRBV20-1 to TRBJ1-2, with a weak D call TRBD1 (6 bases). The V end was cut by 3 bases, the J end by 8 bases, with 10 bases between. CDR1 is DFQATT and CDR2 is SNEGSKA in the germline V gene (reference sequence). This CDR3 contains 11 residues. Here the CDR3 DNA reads TGCAGTGCTAGCGGGGGCTGGGGCTACACCTTC. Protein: CSASGGWGYTF.

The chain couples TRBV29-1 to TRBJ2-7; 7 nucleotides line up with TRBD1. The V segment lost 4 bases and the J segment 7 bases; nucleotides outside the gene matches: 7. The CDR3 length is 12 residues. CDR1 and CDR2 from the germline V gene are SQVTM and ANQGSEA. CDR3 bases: TGCAGCGTTGGCGAGGGGGCGCGTGAGCAGTACTTC. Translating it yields CSVGEGAREQYF.

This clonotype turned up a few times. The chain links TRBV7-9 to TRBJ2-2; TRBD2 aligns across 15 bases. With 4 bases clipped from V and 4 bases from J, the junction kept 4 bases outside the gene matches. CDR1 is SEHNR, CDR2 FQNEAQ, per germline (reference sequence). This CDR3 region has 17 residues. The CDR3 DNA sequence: TGTGCCAGCAGCTCCGGGACTAGCGGGGGGTTCACCGGGGAGCTGTTTTTT. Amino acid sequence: CASSSGTSGGFTGELFF.

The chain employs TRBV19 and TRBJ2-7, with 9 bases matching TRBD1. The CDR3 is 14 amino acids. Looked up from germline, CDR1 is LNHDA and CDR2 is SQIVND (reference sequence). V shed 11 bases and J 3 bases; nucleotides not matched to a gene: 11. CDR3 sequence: CAWTSGTGSYEQYF. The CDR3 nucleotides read TGTGCCTGGACCTCCGGGACAGGGAGCTACGAGCAGTACTTC.

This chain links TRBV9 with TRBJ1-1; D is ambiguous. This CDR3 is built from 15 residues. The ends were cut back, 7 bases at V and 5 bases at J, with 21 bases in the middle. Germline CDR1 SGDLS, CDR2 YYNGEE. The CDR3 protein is CASSPQDIEETEAFF. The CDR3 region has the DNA TGTGCCAGCTCACCCCAAGATATTGAGGAGACTGAAGCTTTCTTT.

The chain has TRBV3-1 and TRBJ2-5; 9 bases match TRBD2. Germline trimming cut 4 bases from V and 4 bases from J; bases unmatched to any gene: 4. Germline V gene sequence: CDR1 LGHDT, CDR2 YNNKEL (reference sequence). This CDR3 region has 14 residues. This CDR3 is CASSPNSGGETQYF. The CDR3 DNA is TGTGCCAGCAGCCCTAATAGCGGGGGAGAGACCCAGTACTTC.

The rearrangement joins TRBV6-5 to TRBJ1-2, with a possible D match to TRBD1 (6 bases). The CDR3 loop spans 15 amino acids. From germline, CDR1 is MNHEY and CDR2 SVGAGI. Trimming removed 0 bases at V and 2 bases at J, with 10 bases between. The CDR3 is CASSYSTGWNYGYTF. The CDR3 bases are TGTGCCAGCAGTTACTCGACAGGTTGGAACTATGGCTACACCTTC.

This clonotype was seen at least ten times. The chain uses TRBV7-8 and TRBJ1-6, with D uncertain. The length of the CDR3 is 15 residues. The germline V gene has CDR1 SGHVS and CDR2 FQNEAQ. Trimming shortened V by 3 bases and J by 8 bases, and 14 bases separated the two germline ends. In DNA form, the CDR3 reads TGTGCCAGCAGCTTTTCAGGCCGGGAGGATTCACCCCTCCACTTT. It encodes CASSFSGREDSPLHF. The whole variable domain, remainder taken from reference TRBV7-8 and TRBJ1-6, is GAGVSQSPRYKVAKRGQDVALRCDPISGHVSLFWYQQALGQGPEFLTYFQNEAQLDKSGLPSDRFFAERPEGSVSTLKIQRTQQEDSAVYLCASSFSGREDSPLHFGNGTRLTVT.